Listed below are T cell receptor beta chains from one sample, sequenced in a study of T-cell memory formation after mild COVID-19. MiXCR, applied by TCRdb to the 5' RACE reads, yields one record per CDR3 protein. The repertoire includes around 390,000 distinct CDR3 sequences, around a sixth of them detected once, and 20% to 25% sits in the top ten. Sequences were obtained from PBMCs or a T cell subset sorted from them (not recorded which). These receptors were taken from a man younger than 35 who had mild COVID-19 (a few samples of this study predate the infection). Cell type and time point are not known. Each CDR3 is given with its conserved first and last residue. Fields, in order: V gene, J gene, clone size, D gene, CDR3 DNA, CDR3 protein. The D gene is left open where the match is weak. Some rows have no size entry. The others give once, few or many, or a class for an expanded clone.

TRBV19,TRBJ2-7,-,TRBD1,TGTGCCAGTAGTAATGGACAGGGCTACGAGCAGTACTTC,CASSNGQGYEQYF
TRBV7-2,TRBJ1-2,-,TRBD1,TGTGCCAGCAGCCGGACGACAGGGATGAAAGGGTATGGCTACACCTTC,CASSRTTGMKGYGYTF
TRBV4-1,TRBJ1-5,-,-,TGCGCCAGCAGCCAGCCCTGGGCGGTGGCAGGGGATCAGCCCCAGCATTTT,CASSQPWAVAGDQPQHF
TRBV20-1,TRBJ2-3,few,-,TGCAGTGCTGGGCCAGGGGGCGGGGGGGCAGATACGCAGTATTTT,CSAGPGGGGADTQYF
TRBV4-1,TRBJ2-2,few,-,TGCGCCAGCAGCCATAGCCCGGGGACCGGGGAGCTGTTTTTT,CASSHSPGTGELFF
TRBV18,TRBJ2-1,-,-,TGTGCCAGCTCACCCCTGCGCGAGGGGGAGCAGTTCTTC,CASSPLREGEQFF
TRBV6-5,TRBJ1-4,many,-,TGTGCCAGCAGTTACGCACAATCGTCACGGGGCGAAAAACTGTTTTTT,CASSYAQSSRGEKLFF
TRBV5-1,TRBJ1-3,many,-,TGCGCCAGCAGCCCAGGGGTCTACTCTGGAAACACCATATATTTT,CASSPGVYSGNTIYF
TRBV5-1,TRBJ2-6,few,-,TGCGCCAGCAGCATACGGACCGGATCCTCTGGGGCCAACGTCCTGACTTTC,CASSIRTGSSGANVLTF
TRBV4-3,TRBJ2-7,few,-,TGCGCCAGCAGCAGATGGACGGGATACTACGAGCAGTACTTC,CASSRWTGYYEQYF
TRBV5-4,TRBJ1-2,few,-,TGTGCCAGCAGCCCTCCGGGACGGTCTGACGGCTACACCTTC,CASSPPGRSDGYTF
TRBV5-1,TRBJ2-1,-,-,TGCGCCAGCAGCCGCCCTGGCTCCCATGAGCAGTTCTTC,CASSRPGSHEQFF
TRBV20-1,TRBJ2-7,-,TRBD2,TGCAGTGCTAGAAGCGGGGCCCGCTACGAGCAGTACTTC,CSARSGARYEQYF
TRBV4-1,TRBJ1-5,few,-,TGCGCCAGCAGCCAAGGAACAGGGAGTCAGCCCCAGCATTTT,CASSQGTGSQPQHF
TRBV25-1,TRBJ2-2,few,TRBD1,TGTGCCAGCAGCAACCAACGGACAGGGAAAACCGGGGAGCTGTTTTTT,CASSNQRTGKTGELFF
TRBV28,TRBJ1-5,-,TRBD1,TGTGCCAGCAGTTCCCCTGGGGGACAGGGGGCCGGTCAGCCCCAGCATTTT,CASSSPGGQGAGQPQHF
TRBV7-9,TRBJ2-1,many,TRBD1,TGTGCCAGCAGCTATGACAGGGAAGACAATGAGCAGTTCTTC,CASSYDREDNEQFF
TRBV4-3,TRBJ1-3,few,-,TGCGCCAGCAGCCGGGACCGGGGGCTTGGAAACACCATATATTTT,CASSRDRGLGNTIYF
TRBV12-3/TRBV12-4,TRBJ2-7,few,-,TGTGCCAGCAGTTTCGGTATAACGAGCTCCTACGAGCAGTACTTC,CASSFGITSSYEQYF
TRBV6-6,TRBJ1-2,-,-,TGTGCCAGCAGTTTTACGGGGGAAAACTATGGCTACACCTTC,CASSFTGENYGYTF
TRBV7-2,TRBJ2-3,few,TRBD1,TGTGCCAGCAGCTTCGGGATCGAAACAGGGGAATCTTTCGCAGATACGCAGTATTTT,CASSFGIETGESFADTQYF
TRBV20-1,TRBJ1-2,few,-,TGCAGTGCTAGCATTATTCTTAACTATGGCTACACCTTC,CSASIILNYGYTF
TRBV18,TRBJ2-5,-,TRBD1,TGTGCCAGCTCACCGGCGGACAGGCTGGAGACCCAGTACTTC,CASSPADRLETQYF
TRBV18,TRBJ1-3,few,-,TGTGCCAGCTCTACCAGCCGCTCCGGGACAAGCTCTGGAAACACCATATATTTT,CASSTSRSGTSSGNTIYF
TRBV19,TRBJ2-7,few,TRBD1,TGTGCCAGTAGCGTTAACCGGGACAGCTACGAGCAGTACTTC,CASSVNRDSYEQYF
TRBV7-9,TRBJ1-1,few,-,TGTGCCAGCAGCATGGCCTCGGTCAGCATGATAGAAGCTTTCTTT,CASSMASVSMIEAFF
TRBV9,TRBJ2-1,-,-,TGTGCCAGCAGCGTAGTGGCTAGCCGGGGGAATGAGCAGTTCTTC,CASSVVASRGNEQFF
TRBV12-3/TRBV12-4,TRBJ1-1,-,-,TGTGCCAGCAGGGGGATATCTGTGAACACTGAAGCTTTCTTT,CASRGISVNTEAFF
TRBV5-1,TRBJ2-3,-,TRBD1,TGCGCCAGCCGCGGGACAGGGGGCGAGCATTTCACAGATACGCAGTATTTT,CASRGTGGEHFTDTQYF
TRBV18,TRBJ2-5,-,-,TGTGCCAGCTCACCAGATTACGCGGGACGAGAGACCCAGTACTTC,CASSPDYAGRETQYF
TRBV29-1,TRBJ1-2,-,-,TGCAGCGTTGAAGCTGGGGGTGGCTACACCTTC,CSVEAGGGYTF
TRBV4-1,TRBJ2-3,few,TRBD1,TGCGCCAGCAGCCGGACTCCGGGACAGGTATCAGATACGCAGTATTTT,CASSRTPGQVSDTQYF
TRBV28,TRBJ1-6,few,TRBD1,TGTGCCAGCAGGTCTCGGGACAGGGTAAATTCACCCCTCCACTTT,CASRSRDRVNSPLHF
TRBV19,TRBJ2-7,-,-,TGTGCCAGTGCCGGAGGGACCTCTAACTACGAGCAGTACTTC,CASAGGTSNYEQYF
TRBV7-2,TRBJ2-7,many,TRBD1,TGTGCCAGCAGCTTAGATAGGGGACAGGGGAAAACTAACTTC,CASSLDRGQGKTNF
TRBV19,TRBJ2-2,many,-,TGTGCCAGTAGATATAGGTTGGCGAGCACCGGGGAGCTGTTTTTT,CASRYRLASTGELFF
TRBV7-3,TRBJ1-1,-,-,TGTGCCAGCAGCCTCGGGGCCAAAACTGAAGCTTTCTTT,CASSLGAKTEAFF
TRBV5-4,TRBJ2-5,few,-,TGTGCCAGCAGCCCCGCCGTGACAGAGACCCAGTACTTC,CASSPAVTETQYF
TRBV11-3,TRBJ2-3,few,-,TGTGCCAGCAGCTTAGAGGGGCTGGGAGATACGCAGTATTTT,CASSLEGLGDTQYF